This T cell receptor (beta chain) was identified during a study of T cell clonality in common variable immunodeficiency (dated by TCRdb to about 2015). CVID samples and control samples contributed equivalent amounts of genomic DNA as sequencing input. For every sample, a 60 bp segment covering the rearranged TCRbeta CDR3 region was amplified and then sequenced. The immunoSEQ assay, a bias-corrected multiplex PCR with high-throughput sequencing, was employed for TCRbeta amplification. The original pipeline was this. Every unique nucleotide sequence counted as a clone and was annotated with V, D and J genes, copy number and frequency. Sequences were labeled productive if in frame, and non-productive if out of frame or containing stop codons. Clonality was calculated from Shannon's entropy as previously described. Mean CDR3 Kyte-Doolittle hydropathy was derived from the predicted amino acid sequences of productive clones. Scaled V gene usage was hierarchically clustered using Manhattan distance and complete linkage with the R hclust function. To assess clone sharing by CDR3 amino acid sequence, 12 repertoires per group were resampled over 100 rounds. Repertoires were searched for approximately 77 published EBV-specific and 245 published CMV-specific TCRbeta sequences. A couple of CVID samples that yielded fewer than 10,000 sequences were excluded from the analysis, so 42 CVID repertoires were retained. The immuneACCESS repertoire file appears here via TCRdb, limited to in-frame rearrangements. These files lack a portion of the clones; in checked studies, under half of the deficit traces to unresolved V genes, and the cause of the others is not known. The D gene and trimming were derived from the DNA, and the V and J assignments and clone size from that table. This sample holds 40,000 to 65,000 clones in total, without any singletons. About 1.8% of the sample is held by the ten biggest clonotypes.

Predominantly Caucasian heritage was noted among both the CVID patients and the healthy controls. From each donor, roughly 4.5 to 8 ml of heparinized peripheral whole blood was collected. Genomic DNA from adults with common variable immune deficiency (CVID) and from healthy adult controls was the source for sequencing TCRbeta CDR3 repertoires. A total of 22 healthy adult volunteers (about twelve female and ten or so male; age range about 20 to 70 years, mean age approximately 34) were included in the control group. Diluted blood was subjected to density centrifugation over Hypaque 1077 or Ficoll-Paque for isolation of peripheral blood mononuclear cells. Unsorted mononuclear cells served as the source of genomic DNA, which was extracted either by Qiagen column purification or by a centrifugation-based method. Overall study outcomes, separate from this receptor: Although equal DNA input was used, an average of roughly 80,000 unique sequences per sample was obtained for controls, compared with some 34,000 for CVID samples. It was noted by the authors that sequencing of the repertoires of T cell subpopulations would be needed to clarify the cause of the increased clonality in CVID. Fewer TCRbeta clones were shared among CVID subjects than among healthy controls (p < 0.0001). Increased TCRbeta clonality was found in CVID subjects compared with healthy controls (t-test p = 0.018), with the increase being most characteristic of about a third of subjects. CVID TCRbeta sequences reportedly showed fewer deletions and N-nucleotide insertions and lacked highly modified clones with 13 or more V deletions. Correlations between repertoire features and clinical complications were limited by patient heterogeneity within the CVID cohort.

At least ten counts were recorded for this clone. Its cognate antigen has yet to be identified. The read comes to an end 3 residues before the CDR3 does, leaving the germline J gene to fill in the end. Relative to germline, V is 4 bases shorter and J is 2 bases shorter, with 18 bases between their ends. The CDR3, from cysteine to phenylalanine, totals 15 residues. The DNA has 36 bases, all within the CDR3, and is read from base 1. CDR1 DFQATT and CDR2 SNEGSKA are derived from the germline V gene (reference sequence). Sequenced input: peripheral blood mononuclear cells. The rearranged chain carries TRBV20-1 and TRBJ2-7, with the D call perhaps TRBD1 or TRBD2, as 7 bases match in each case. The receptor was isolated from a person aged 18 to 75 in good health. The sequenced part of the CDR3 DNA is TGCAGTGCTAACTCGAACAGGGGAGGGGCCTACGAG. It is translated as CSANSNRGGAYE. The whole CDR3 protein reads CSANSNRGGAYEQYF.